This TCR beta chain emerged from a study of blood T cell repertoires in COVID-19. Study-level information: Italy, Spain and the United States were the sources of the convalescent and acute COVID-19 samples.

This clone has only one observation. In terms of age and location, participants ranged from roughly 18 to 90 years and lived in approximately 24 US areas. In assigning cohorts, the study relied on participant-reported clinical history. What the recovered Cohort 3 donors had was two negative PCRs, clearance, or symptom resolution. CDR1 and CDR2 from the germline V gene are SGHRS and YFSETQ. V gave up 1 base and J gave up 8 bases; unmatched junction bases: 7. The CDR3 covers 15 residues. This table comes from immunoSEQ multiplex PCR, and its TCRdb copy is limited to in-frame clones, with some not included. The sample records around 300,000 clones, around 90% being singletons.

The receptor comes from a woman in her thirties or forties who had recovered from COVID-19. Sequences were obtained from PBMCs or T cells enriched from blood (not recorded which). The chain links TRBV5-1 to TRBJ1-4; 8 nucleotides match TRBD1. The CDR3 reads CASSLFTGGTEKLFF. The DNA of the CDR3 is TGCGCCAGCAGCTTGTTTACAGGGGGTACGGAAAAACTGTTTTTT.